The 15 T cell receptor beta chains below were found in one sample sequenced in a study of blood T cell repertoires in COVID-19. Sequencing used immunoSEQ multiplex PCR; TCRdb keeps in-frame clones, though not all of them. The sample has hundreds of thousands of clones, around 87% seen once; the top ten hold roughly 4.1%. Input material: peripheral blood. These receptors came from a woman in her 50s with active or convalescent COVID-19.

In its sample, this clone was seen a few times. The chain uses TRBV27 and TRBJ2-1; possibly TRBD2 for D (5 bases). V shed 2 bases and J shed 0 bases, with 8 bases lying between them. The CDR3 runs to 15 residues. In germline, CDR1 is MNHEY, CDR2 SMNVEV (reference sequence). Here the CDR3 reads CASSLDYLSYNEQFF. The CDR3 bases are TGTGCCAGCAGTTTAGACTACCTCTCCTACAATGAGCAGTTCTTC.

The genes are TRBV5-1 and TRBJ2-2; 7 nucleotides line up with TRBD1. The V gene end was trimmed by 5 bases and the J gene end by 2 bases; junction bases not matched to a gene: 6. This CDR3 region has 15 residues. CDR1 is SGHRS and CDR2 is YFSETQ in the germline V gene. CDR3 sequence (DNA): TGCGCCAGCAGTCCGGGACAGAGTAACACCGGGGAGCTGTTTTTT. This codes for CASSPGQSNTGELFF.

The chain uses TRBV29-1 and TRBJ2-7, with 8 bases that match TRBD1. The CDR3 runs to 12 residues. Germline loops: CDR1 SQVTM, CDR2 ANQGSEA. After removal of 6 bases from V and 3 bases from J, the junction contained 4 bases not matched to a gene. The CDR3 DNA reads TGCAGCGTCGACAGGGGAGGCTACGAGCAGTACTTC. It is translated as CSVDRGGYEQYF.

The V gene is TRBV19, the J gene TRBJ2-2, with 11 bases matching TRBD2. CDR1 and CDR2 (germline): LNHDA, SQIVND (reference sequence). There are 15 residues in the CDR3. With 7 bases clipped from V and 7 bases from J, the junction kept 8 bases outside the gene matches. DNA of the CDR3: TGTGCCAGTAACTCGATCGGGACTAGCGGCGGGGAGCTGTTTTTT. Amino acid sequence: CASNSIGTSGGELFF.

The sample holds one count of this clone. The CDR3 reads CASARGIANTGELFF. In nucleotides, the CDR3 is TGTGCCAGCGCGAGGGGGATCGCGAACACCGGGGAGCTGTTTTTT. The chain has TRBV6-5 and TRBJ2-2, with D maybe TRBD1 (6 bases). The germline V gene has CDR1 MNHEY and CDR2 SVGAGI. The CDR3 covers 15 residues. V was pared by 8 bases and J by 0 bases, with 13 bases between.

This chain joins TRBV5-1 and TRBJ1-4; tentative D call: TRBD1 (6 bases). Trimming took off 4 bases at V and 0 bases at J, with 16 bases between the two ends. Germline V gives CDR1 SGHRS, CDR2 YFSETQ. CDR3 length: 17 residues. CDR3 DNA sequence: TGCGCCAGCAGCAGCAAGACAGGTGCTGCAACTAATGAAAAACTGTTTTTT. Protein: CASSSKTGAATNEKLFF. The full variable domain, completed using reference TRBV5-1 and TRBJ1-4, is KAGVTQTPRYLIKTRGQQVTLSCSPISGHRSVSWYQQTPGQGLQFLFEYFSETQRNKGNFPGRFSGRQFSNSRSEMNVSTLELGDSALYLCASSSKTGAATNEKLFFGSGTQLSVL.

The CDR3 loop is CASGLVENTEAFF. The CDR3 DNA sequence: TGTGCTAGTGGTTTAGTAGAGAACACTGAAGCTTTCTTT. The chain recombines TRBV12-5 with TRBJ1-1; D gene uncertain. Germline CDR1 reads LGHNT; CDR2 reads FRNRAP. V was cut by 3 bases and J by 1 base, with 6 bases left in between. The CDR3 is made up of 13 amino acids.

This CDR3 reads CAISAREHGYTF. CDR3 nucleotides: TGTGCCATCTCCGCCAGGGAACATGGCTACACCTTC. The chain uses TRBV10-3 and TRBJ1-2; possible D gene TRBD1, 5 bases. Between the trimmed V and J ends, which lost 8 bases and 6 bases, there was a span of 13 bases. Germline-derived CDR1 and CDR2 are ENHRY and SYGVKD. The CDR3 contains 12 residues.

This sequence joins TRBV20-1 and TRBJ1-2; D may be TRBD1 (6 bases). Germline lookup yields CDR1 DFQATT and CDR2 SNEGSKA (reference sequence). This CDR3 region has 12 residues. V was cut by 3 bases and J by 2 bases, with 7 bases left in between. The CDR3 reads CSASQGNYGYTF. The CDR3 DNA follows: TGCAGTGCTAGTCAGGGGAACTATGGCTACACCTTC.

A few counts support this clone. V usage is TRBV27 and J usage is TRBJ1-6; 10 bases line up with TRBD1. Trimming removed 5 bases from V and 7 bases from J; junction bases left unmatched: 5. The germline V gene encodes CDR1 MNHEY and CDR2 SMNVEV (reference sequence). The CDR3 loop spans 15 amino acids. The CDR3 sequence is CASSPGTGENSPLHF. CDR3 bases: TGTGCCAGCAGTCCCGGGACAGGGGAAAATTCACCCCTCCACTTT.

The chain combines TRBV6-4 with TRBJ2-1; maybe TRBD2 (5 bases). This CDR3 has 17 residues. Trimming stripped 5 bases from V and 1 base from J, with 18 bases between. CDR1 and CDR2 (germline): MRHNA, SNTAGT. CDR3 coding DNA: TGTGCCAGCAGTCTGGCTAGCAGCAGGTCGTCCTACAATGAGCAGTTCTTC. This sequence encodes CASSLASSRSSYNEQFF.

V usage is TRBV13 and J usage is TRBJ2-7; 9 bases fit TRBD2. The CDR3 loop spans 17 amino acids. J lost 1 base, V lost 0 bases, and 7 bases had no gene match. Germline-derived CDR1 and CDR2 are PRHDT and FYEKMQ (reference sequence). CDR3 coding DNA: TGTGCCAGCAGCTTAGGCCTTAGCGGGGGAGCGTCCTACGAGCAGTACTTC. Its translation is CASSLGLSGGASYEQYF.

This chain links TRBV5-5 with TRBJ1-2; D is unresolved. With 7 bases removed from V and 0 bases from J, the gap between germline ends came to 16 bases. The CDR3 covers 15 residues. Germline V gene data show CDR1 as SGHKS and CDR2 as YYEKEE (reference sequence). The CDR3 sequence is CASQLGVGANYGYTF. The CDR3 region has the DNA TGTGCCAGCCAGCTTGGAGTAGGAGCTAACTATGGCTACACCTTC.

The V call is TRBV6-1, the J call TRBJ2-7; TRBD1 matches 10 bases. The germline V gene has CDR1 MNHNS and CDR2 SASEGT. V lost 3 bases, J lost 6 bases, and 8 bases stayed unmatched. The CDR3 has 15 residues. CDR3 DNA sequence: TGTGCCAGCAGTGACACCGGGACAGGGGCGGCCGAGCAGTACTTC. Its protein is CASSDTGTGAAEQYF.

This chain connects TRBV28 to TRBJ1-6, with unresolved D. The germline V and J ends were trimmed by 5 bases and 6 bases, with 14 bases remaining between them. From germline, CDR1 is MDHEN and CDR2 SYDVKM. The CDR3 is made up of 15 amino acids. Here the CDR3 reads CASSDPPGSNSPLHF. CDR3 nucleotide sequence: TGTGCCAGCAGTGACCCCCCGGGGTCTAATTCACCCCTCCACTTT.